These 22 T cell receptor beta chains share one sample of origin, sequenced in a study of CD8 T cells in ankylosing spondylitis. One entry per CDR3 protein, called by TCRdb with MiXCR from the 5' RACE reads. The repertoire includes about 160,000 distinct CDR3 sequences, around 43% of them detected once, and roughly 15% sits in the top ten. The sequenced sample consisted of synovial fluid, either unsorted or a sorted T cell fraction (not recorded which). These TCRs come from a male donor with ankylosing spondylitis.

The chain combines TRBV9 with TRBJ1-6, with 7 bases that match TRBD1. The CDR3 contains 16 residues. With 3 bases clipped from V and 7 bases from J, the junction kept 10 bases outside the gene matches. CDR1 and CDR2 from the germline V gene are SGDLS and YYNGEE. CDR3 in amino acids: CASSAYTGASNSPLHF. The CDR3 nucleotides read TGTGCCAGCAGCGCTTACACAGGGGCCAGCAATTCACCCCTCCACTTT.

The chain combines TRBV3-1 with TRBJ2-7; D not resolved. CDR1 LGHDT and CDR2 YNNKEL come from the germline V gene (reference sequence). The V end lost 1 base, the J end lost 3 bases, and 13 bases lay between the germline ends. This CDR3 is 15 amino acids long. The CDR3 nucleotides read TGTGCCAGCAGCCAAGTTGAGGACGCTTTCTACGAGCAGTACTTC. The encoded protein is CASSQVEDAFYEQYF.

V and J are TRBV7-9 and TRBJ2-3; possibly TRBD1 or TRBD2 for D (5 bases each). The CDR3 contains 15 residues. Between the trimmed V and J ends, which lost 2 bases and 2 bases, there was a span of 11 bases. Germline loops: CDR1 SEHNR, CDR2 FQNEAQ (reference sequence). CDR3 region: CASSLPTGLTDTQYF. The CDR3 nucleotides are TGTGCCAGCAGCTTACCCACGGGGCTCACAGATACGCAGTATTTT.

The chain is built from TRBV20-1 and TRBJ1-1, with 8 bases that match TRBD1. The junction had 7 bases not matched to a gene; V was cut back by 2 bases and J by 11 bases. Germline lookup yields CDR1 DFQATT and CDR2 SNEGSKA (reference sequence). The CDR3 covers 12 residues. The DNA of the CDR3 is TGCAGTGCTAGACCAGACAGGGGAATGGCTTTCTTT. Residues: CSARPDRGMAFF.

This clonotype was seen more than once but under ten times. CDR3 sequence (DNA): TGTGCCAGCAGCCTTAGGCCGGGACAGGGCTCCTACGAGCAGTACTTC. This encodes CASSLRPGQGSYEQYF. V and J are TRBV7-6 and TRBJ2-7; TRBD1 agrees at 9 bases. Per the germline V gene, CDR1 is SGHVS and CDR2 is FNYEAQ. The junction had 8 bases not matched to a gene; V was cut back by 5 bases and J by 0 bases. This CDR3 comprises 16 residues.

Written as DNA, the CDR3 is TGTGCCAGCAGACTTAGACAGGGTACATACGAGCAGTACTTC. It encodes CASRLRQGTYEQYF. This chain uses TRBV2 with TRBJ2-7, with TRBD1 matching over 7 bases. V shed 6 bases, J shed 4 bases, and the junction held 9 bases outside the gene matches. The CDR3 loop spans 14 amino acids. CDR1 is SNHLY and CDR2 is FYNNEI in the germline V gene.

This clonotype was counted many times. This chain links TRBV6-5 with TRBJ2-7; D is uncertain. Trimming removed 0 bases at V and 2 bases at J, with 8 bases between. CDR3 size: 14 residues. From germline, CDR1 is MNHEY and CDR2 SVGAGI. The CDR3 loop reads CASSYSNSPYEQYF. CDR3 bases: TGTGCCAGCAGTTACTCGAACTCACCCTACGAGCAGTACTTC.

This chain uses TRBV28 with TRBJ2-1; 7 bases are shared with TRBD2. This CDR3 contains 12 residues. Trimming at V came to 7 bases and at J to 5 bases, leaving 2 bases not matched to a gene. Per germline, CDR1 MDHEN and CDR2 SYDVKM. The CDR3 DNA follows: TGTGCCAGCATGCGGGGGAACAATGAGCAGTTCTTC. This sequence encodes CASMRGNNEQFF. Based on the CDR3 plus reference TRBV28 and TRBJ2-1, the full variable domain is DVKVTQSSRYLVKRTGEKVFLECVQDMDHENMFWYRQDPGLGLRLIYFSYDVKMKEKGDIPEGYSVSREKKERFSLILESASTNQTSMYLCASMRGNNEQFFGPGTRLTVL.

This chain connects TRBV6-1 to TRBJ2-7; D assignment may be TRBD1 or TRBD2 (6 bases each). CDR1 and CDR2 (germline): MNHNS, SASEGT. Trimming shortened V by 6 bases and J by 4 bases, and 13 bases separated the two germline ends. The CDR3 has 13 amino acids. For the CDR3, the DNA is TGTGCCAGCAGGTGGGGGGCAGGTTACGAGCAGTACTTC. This codes for CASRWGAGYEQYF.

The chain is built from TRBV5-1 and TRBJ2-7; possibly TRBD1 for D (6 bases). Trimming removed 0 bases at V and 3 bases at J, with 10 bases between. This CDR3 region has 14 residues. Germline values: CDR1 SGHRS, CDR2 YFSETQ. CDR3 bases: TGCGCCAGCAGCTTGGAGAACAGGGACTACGAGCAGTACTTC. This translates into CASSLENRDYEQYF. The full variable domain, in which reference TRBV5-1 and TRBJ2-7 provide the parts outside the CDR3, is KAGVTQTPRYLIKTRGQQVTLSCSPISGHRSVSWYQQTPGQGLQFLFEYFSETQRNKGNFPGRFSGRQFSNSRSEMNVSTLELGDSALYLCASSLENRDYEQYFGPGTRLTVT.

J is TRBJ2-3 and V is TRBV5-6; weak D call: TRBD2 (5 bases). CDR3 size: 16 residues. Trimming removed 4 bases from V and 0 bases from J, with 15 bases in between. CDR1 and CDR2 from the germline V gene are SGHDT and YYEEEE. The CDR3 DNA reads TGTGCCAGCAGCCAAACTAGTAGATCTAGCACAGATACGCAGTATTTT. It specifies CASSQTSRSSTDTQYF. The variable domain in full, completed from reference TRBV5-6 and TRBJ2-3, reads DAGVTQSPTHLIKTRGQQVTLRCSPKSGHDTVSWYQQALGQGPQFIFQYYEEEERQRGNFPDRFSGHQFPNYSSELNVNALLLGDSALYLCASSQTSRSSTDTQYFGPGTRLTVL.

Here the CDR3 reads CATSHRRGTEAFF. CDR3 DNA sequence: TGTGCCACCAGCCACAGGCGAGGGACTGAAGCTTTCTTT. This chain links TRBV15 with TRBJ1-1; TRBD1 is a possible D gene (5 bases). Trimming stripped 5 bases from V and 5 bases from J, with 12 bases between. CDR1 and CDR2 (germline): LNHNV, YYDKDF (reference sequence). The CDR3 contains 13 residues.

The chain's CDR3 is CASSQGGPLRETQYF. DNA for the CDR3: TGCGCCAGCAGCCAAGGCGGTCCCCTTAGGGAGACCCAGTACTTC. The chain has TRBV4-1 and TRBJ2-5; D gene unclear. V lost 1 base and J lost 5, with 14 bases in between. CDR3 length: 15 amino acids. Germline V gene data show CDR1 as MGHRA and CDR2 as YSYEKL.

This clonotype has more than one count but fewer than ten. This sequence joins TRBV6-1 and TRBJ1-1, with a weak D call TRBD1 (5 bases). This CDR3 comprises 13 residues. V lost 6 bases to trimming and J lost 10 bases, with 18 bases between them. CDR1 is MNHNS and CDR2 is SASEGT in the germline V gene. CDR3 DNA sequence: TGTGCCAGCAGCCCCTCGGGGCCCTTGGGAGCTTTCTTT. It codes for CASSPSGPLGAFF.

Ten or more counts support this clonotype. V is TRBV6-2 or TRBV6-3 and J is TRBJ2-2; D is ambiguous. The CDR3 is 16 residues long. V lost 5 bases and J lost 4, with 17 bases in between. Germline CDR1 and CDR2: MNHEY and SVGEGT. CDR3 sequence (DNA): TGTGCCAGCAGTGACCCCATAGACCCCGTCACCGGGGAGCTGTTTTTT. As protein: CASSDPIDPVTGELFF.

The rearrangement uses TRBV27 and TRBJ2-3, with a possible D match to TRBD2 (5 bases). The germline CDR1 and CDR2 sequences are MNHEY and SMNVEV (reference sequence). Trimming removed 5 bases from V and 2 bases from J, with 20 bases in between. The CDR3 has 17 amino acids. CDR3 in amino acids: CASSPLRLPGFTDTQYF. The CDR3 nucleotides are TGTGCCAGCAGTCCCCTAAGGCTCCCGGGATTCACAGATACGCAGTATTTT.

The chain has TRBV12-3 or TRBV12-4 and TRBJ2-2; D is possibly TRBD2 (7 bases). The germline V and J ends were trimmed by 7 bases and 3 bases, with 12 bases remaining between them. This CDR3 region has 14 residues. In DNA form, the CDR3 reads TGTGCCAGCATTCTCGGGGGGCACACCGGGGAGCTGTTTTTT. This codes for CASILGGHTGELFF.

The chain uses TRBV3-1 and TRBJ2-1; 8 bases agree with TRBD2. CDR1 is LGHDT and CDR2 is YNNKEL in the germline V gene (reference sequence). The J segment lost 8 bases and the V segment lost 3 bases, leaving 15 bases of the junction unmatched. The CDR3 has 17 residues. This CDR3 reads CASSHPPRRGDPHEQFF. The CDR3 DNA reads as TGTGCCAGCAGCCACCCACCTAGGCGGGGGGACCCTCATGAGCAGTTCTTC.

This clonotype was counted between two and nine times. The genes are TRBV27 and TRBJ1-5; possible D gene TRBD1, 5 bases. V lost 3 bases and J lost 7, with 10 bases in between. The CDR3 covers 13 residues. From germline, CDR1 is MNHEY and CDR2 SMNVEV (reference sequence). CDR3: CASSFIQGQPQHF. The CDR3 DNA follows: TGTGCCAGCAGTTTTATCCAGGGCCAGCCCCAGCATTTT.

This clonotype showed up just once. The chain uses TRBV2 and TRBJ1-1; 7 nucleotides match TRBD1. CDR1 and CDR2 (germline): SNHLY, FYNNEI. The CDR3 is 16 residues long. Losses at the gene ends were 5 bases for V and 0 bases for J; bases not matched to a gene: 9. As DNA, the CDR3 is TGTGCCAGCAGTAGAGACAGGGCCGAAATGAACACTGAAGCTTTCTTT. It encodes CASSRDRAEMNTEAFF.

This clonotype was seen a handful of times. V and J are TRBV27 and TRBJ2-7; the D gene is possibly TRBD1 (6 bases). V lost 0 bases and J lost 2, with 17 bases in between. The CDR3 consists of 17 residues. Germline loops: CDR1 MNHEY, CDR2 SMNVEV (reference sequence). CDR3 residues: CASSLSPQGYGTYEQYF. For the CDR3, the DNA is TGTGCCAGCAGTTTATCGCCTCAGGGGTATGGCACCTACGAGCAGTACTTC.

DNA of the CDR3: TGTGCCAGCAGCTTAGCCCGGGGCAGGGAGAACACTGAAGCTTTCTTT. Amino acids: CASSLARGRENTEAFF. The J gene is TRBJ1-1, the V gene TRBV7-6; D is perhaps TRBD1 (5 bases). This CDR3 is built from 16 residues. V was trimmed by 0 bases and J by 1 base, leaving 12 bases between them. The V gene's germline CDR1 is SGHVS and CDR2 FNYEAQ.